A selection of T cell receptor beta chains follows, all from one sample in a study of T cell responses to AZD1222 COVID-19 vaccine. This table comes from immunoSEQ multiplex PCR, and its TCRdb copy is limited to in-frame clones, with some not included. The sample yields approximately 160,000 clones, 90% seen once. The input for sequencing was peripheral blood, taken on day 0 of AZD1222 vaccination. The source is an adult in good health. Both conserved end residues are trimmed from each CDR3. The order of the fields is CDR3 length, V gene, D gene, CDR3 protein. D genes are given only for firm matches.

length: 10; V: TRBV28; D: NA; CDR3: SLGATPYEQY
length: 10; V: TRBV6-5; D: NA; CDR3: ASRAGDQPQH
length: 14; V: TRBV3-1/TRBV3-2; D: NA; CDR3: ASSQDSWEHHTEAF
length: 13; V: TRBV2; D: TRBD1; CDR3: ASSETGGTQETQY
length: 12; V: TRBV7-8; D: TRBD1; CDR3: ASSSGQGLREQF
length: 12; V: TRBV9; D: NA; CDR3: ASSATGIRDTIY
length: 14; V: TRBV7-2; D: TRBD1; CDR3: ASSLGAQGANQPQH
length: 14; V: TRBV2; D: TRBD2; CDR3: ASVRERGGFSDTQY
length: 18; V: TRBV9; D: NA; CDR3: ASSVGGWRGPEDKSGVLT
length: 14; V: TRBV5-1; D: NA; CDR3: ASSFSTGGILGEQF
length: 11; V: TRBV19; D: NA; CDR3: ASSIRTDTEAF
length: 13; V: TRBV18; D: NA; CDR3: ASSLFEGRENIQY
length: 10; V: TRBV7-9; D: NA; CDR3: ASSSQGTGYT
length: 9; V: TRBV20-1; D: TRBD1; CDR3: GGQLNEKLF
length: 11; V: TRBV11-2; D: NA; CDR3: ASSPGVHHEQY
length: 12; V: TRBV28; D: NA; CDR3: ASSPGSPDEKLF
length: 10; V: TRBV7-2; D: NA; CDR3: ASKFGDSPLH
length: 14; V: TRBV5-4; D: TRBD1; CDR3: ASSLGVTGVTEKLF
length: 14; V: TRBV27; D: TRBD1; CDR3: ASSPQTGRRNYGYT
length: 14; V: TRBV4-3; D: NA; CDR3: ASSPGSRWANYGYT
length: 13; V: TRBV2; D: NA; CDR3: ASTLAFIPLYGYT
length: 12; V: TRBV5-1; D: NA; CDR3: ASRPSPGIETQY
length: 14; V: TRBV23-1; D: NA; CDR3: ARSPALGGAGQPQH
length: 12; V: TRBV28; D: NA; CDR3: ASSPPGRPTEAF
length: 14; V: TRBV9; D: NA; CDR3: ASSVAPLVAGNTIY
length: 12; V: TRBV5-4; D: NA; CDR3: ASSRSQNNSPLH